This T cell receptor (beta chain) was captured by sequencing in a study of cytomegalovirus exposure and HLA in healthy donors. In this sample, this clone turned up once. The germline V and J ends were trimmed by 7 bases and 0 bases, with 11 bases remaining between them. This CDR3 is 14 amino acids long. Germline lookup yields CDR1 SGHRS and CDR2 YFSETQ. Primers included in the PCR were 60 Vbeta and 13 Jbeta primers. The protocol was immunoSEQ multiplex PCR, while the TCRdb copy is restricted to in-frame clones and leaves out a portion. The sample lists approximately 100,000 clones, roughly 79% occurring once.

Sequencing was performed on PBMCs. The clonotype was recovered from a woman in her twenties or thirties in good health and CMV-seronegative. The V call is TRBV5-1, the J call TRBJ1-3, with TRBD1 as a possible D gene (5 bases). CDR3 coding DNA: TGCGCCAGCCGGACATCTTACTCTGGAAACACCATATATTTT. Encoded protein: CASRTSYSGNTIYF.